Shown below are 28 T cell receptor beta chains from a single sample sequenced in a study of blood T cell repertoires in COVID-19. The assay was immunoSEQ multiplex PCR, and TCRdb's table has in-frame clones only and misses some. The sample consists of about 260,000 clones, 87% of them appearing once. The sequencing input was peripheral blood. The receptors here all came from a woman in her 50s with acute or convalescent COVID-19.

This clone has a handful of counts. V is TRBV2 and J is TRBJ1-1; tentatively, D is TRBD1 (6 bases). The CDR3 sequence is 13 residues long. CDR1 and CDR2 (germline): SNHLY, FYNNEI. V gave up 6 bases and J gave up 1 base, with 9 bases separating them. The CDR3 nucleotides read TGTGCCAGCAGAAGGACAGCGAACACTGAAGCTTTCTTT. Its translation is CASRRTANTEAFF.

In this sample, this clone turned up once. The rearrangement uses TRBV9 and TRBJ1-6, with D tentatively TRBD1 (6 bases). V lost 1 base and J lost 10, with 18 bases in between. The CDR3 contains 16 residues. The germline gives CDR1 SGDLS, CDR2 YYNGEE. This CDR3 is CASSVSGQYPSSPLHF. CDR3 in DNA: TGTGCCAGCAGCGTATCCGGACAGTACCCTTCCTCACCCCTCCACTTT.

The chain recombines TRBV10-3 with TRBJ2-2; TRBD1 agrees at 8 bases. Trimming cost V 11 bases and J 1 base; bases outside gene matches: 9. The CDR3 runs 15 residues. CDR1 is ENHRY and CDR2 is SYGVKD in the germline V gene. CDR3 in DNA: TGTGCCTCTCGACCCGGGACAGGGAACACCGGGGAGCTGTTTTTT. Translation: CASRPGTGNTGELFF.

For the CDR3, the DNA is TGTGCCATCAGTGTGACGGACAGATACTACGAGCAGTACTTC. Translated, it gives CAISVTDRYYEQYF. The rearrangement uses TRBV10-3 and TRBJ2-7, with D maybe TRBD1 (6 bases). The CDR3 length is 14 residues. Trimming left V 4 bases short and J 3 bases short, with 13 bases between. Germline assignment: CDR1 ENHRY and CDR2 SYGVKD.

This clone was counted once. The genes are TRBV27 and TRBJ1-1, with D unclear. Germline-derived CDR1 and CDR2 are MNHEY and SMNVEV (reference sequence). The CDR3 length is 20 residues. V dropped 2 bases and J dropped 8 bases, with 33 bases sitting between them. In DNA form, the CDR3 reads TGTGCCAGCAGTTTACGCTACCGATATCTCCTCCAGAATAGGAGGCACGAAGCTTTCTTT. Amino acid sequence: CASSLRYRYLLQNRRHEAFF.

V is TRBV4-2 and J is TRBJ2-1; 9 nucleotides agree with TRBD1. V lost 3 bases to trimming and J lost 3 bases; unmatched junction nucleotides: 9. Germline CDR1 reads LGHNA; CDR2 reads YNFKEQ. CDR3 length: 17 residues. The CDR3 nucleotides are TGTGCCAGCAGCCAGGACGGGACAGGGACGCTCTACAATGAGCAGTTCTTC. Translation: CASSQDGTGTLYNEQFF.

This chain connects TRBV9 to TRBJ2-5; perhaps TRBD1 as D (6 bases). CDR1 is SGDLS and CDR2 is YYNGEE in the germline V gene. The CDR3 length is 16 residues. V was shortened by 4 bases and J by 5 bases, with 21 bases between the two germline ends. Here the CDR3 DNA reads TGTGCCAGCAGCATATCTGGGCAGGGGCCGGGGGAGACCCAGTACTTC. This translates into CASSISGQGPGETQYF.

This clone has a single count. The V and J genes are TRBV4-1 and TRBJ2-7, with 12 nucleotides matching TRBD2. The germline gives CDR1 MGHRA, CDR2 YSYEKL. There are 15 residues in the CDR3. The J segment lost 4 bases and the V segment lost 3 bases, leaving 4 bases of the junction unmatched. The CDR3 spells CASSQTSGSLYEQYF. The CDR3 DNA reads TGCGCCAGCAGCCAGACTAGCGGGAGTTTGTACGAGCAGTACTTC.

This chain connects TRBV30 to TRBJ1-4; possible D gene TRBD1, 6 bases. CDR3 size: 13 residues. The V and J ends lost 6 bases and 8 bases respectively, with 16 bases between them. Germline CDR1 is GTSNPN and CDR2 is SVGIG (reference sequence). CDR3 in amino acids: CACQQGFGEKLFF. CDR3 bases: TGTGCCTGTCAACAGGGCTTCGGGGAAAAACTGTTTTTT.

The chain employs TRBV27 and TRBJ1-1, with D tentatively TRBD1 (5 bases). V was trimmed by 3 bases and J by 6 bases, leaving 17 bases between them. Germline V lookup: CDR1 MNHEY, CDR2 SMNVEV (reference sequence). The CDR3 is 15 residues long. The CDR3 reads CASSLGLGGDSEAFF. CDR3 bases: TGTGCCAGCAGTTTGGGCCTTGGAGGGGACTCTGAAGCTTTCTTT.

The rearrangement uses TRBV4-3 and TRBJ1-1, with 7 bases that match TRBD1. J gave up 4 bases and V 2 bases, and 7 bases lay outside the gene matches. The V gene's germline CDR1 is LGHNA and CDR2 YSLEER. This CDR3 contains 15 residues. CDR3 nucleotide sequence: TGCGCCAGCAGCCAAACACAGGGGCTGATCACTGAAGCTTTCTTT. Its protein product is CASSQTQGLITEAFF.

The chain couples TRBV5-1 to TRBJ2-3; the match to TRBD2 covers 11 bases. There are 18 residues in the CDR3. Germline V gene data show CDR1 as SGHRS and CDR2 as YFSETQ. With V trimmed by 6 bases and J by 0 bases, 12 bases remained unmatched. CDR3 loop: CASTARTSGSSSTDTQYF. The CDR3 DNA sequence: TGCGCCAGCACTGCCCGGACTAGCGGGTCGTCTAGCACAGATACGCAGTATTTT.

The sample holds a few counts of this clone. The chain combines TRBV4-2 with TRBJ1-3; D is undetermined. Trimming removed 4 bases from V and 0 bases from J, with 13 bases in between. CDR1 LGHNA and CDR2 YNFKEQ come from the germline V gene. The CDR3 extends over 16 amino acids. The CDR3 DNA reads as TGTGCCAGCAGCCTATCACCCCGGGGCTCTGGAAACACCATATATTTT. Translation: CASSLSPRGSGNTIYF.

The chain recombines TRBV28 with TRBJ2-7, with TRBD1 identical over 9 bases. The CDR3 has 13 residues. Trimming removed 8 bases from V and 5 bases from J; junction bases left unmatched: 7. Germline values: CDR1 MDHEN, CDR2 SYDVKM. In nucleotides, the CDR3 is TGTGCCAGCTTACCAGGACAGGGGAACGAGCAGTACTTC. It yields the protein CASLPGQGNEQYF.

The chain employs TRBV18 and TRBJ1-1; 7 bases are a match to TRBD1. J lost 3 bases, V lost 3 bases, and 7 bases had no gene match. This CDR3 is built from 15 residues. Germline V gene data show CDR1 as KGHSH and CDR2 as LQKENI. In DNA, the CDR3 is TGTGCCAGCTCACCCACTCCACAGGGGCACACTGAAGCTTTCTTT. Its protein is CASSPTPQGHTEAFF.

This clone was detected only once. The V call is TRBV6-6, the J call TRBJ2-7; 7 nucleotides agree with TRBD1. J gave up 2 bases and V 7 bases, and 8 bases lay outside the gene matches. The germline CDR1 and CDR2 sequences are MNHNY and SVGAGI (reference sequence). The CDR3 has 14 amino acids. CDR3 DNA sequence: TGTGCCAGCACCAACCGGCAGGGGGCCTACGAGCAGTACTTC. This translates into CASTNRQGAYEQYF.

The rearrangement uses TRBV7-2 and TRBJ1-5, with D perhaps TRBD1 (5 bases). Looked up from germline, CDR1 is SGHTA and CDR2 is FQGNSA. This CDR3 is built from 15 residues. Deletions cut 1 base from V and 6 bases from J, with 13 bases between. CDR3 sequence: CASSLEGRVGQPQHF. DNA of the CDR3: TGTGCCAGCAGCTTAGAGGGGAGGGTGGGTCAGCCCCAGCATTTT.

A few counts support this clone. V usage is TRBV7-8 and J usage is TRBJ1-2; D uncertain. Germline values: CDR1 SGHVS, CDR2 FQNEAQ. This CDR3 contains 14 residues. Trimming removed 2 bases from V and 5 bases from J, with 12 bases in between. CDR3 protein: CASSLLSGKYGYTF. The CDR3, as DNA: TGTGCCAGCAGCTTATTAAGTGGCAAGTATGGCTACACCTTC. The variable domain in full, completed from reference TRBV7-8 and TRBJ1-2, reads GAGVSQSPRYKVAKRGQDVALRCDPISGHVSLFWYQQALGQGPEFLTYFQNEAQLDKSGLPSDRFFAERPEGSVSTLKIQRTQQEDSAVYLCASSLLSGKYGYTFGSGTRLTVV.

The rearrangement links TRBV18 to TRBJ1-3; the D is unclear. The CDR3 covers 15 residues. Per germline, CDR1 KGHSH and CDR2 LQKENI. Trimming took off 1 base at V and 0 bases at J, with 7 bases between the two ends. This CDR3 is CASSPLTSSGNTIYF. The CDR3 DNA is TGTGCCAGCTCACCACTAACGAGCTCTGGAAACACCATATATTTT.

This chain joins TRBV5-4 and TRBJ2-5, with D possibly TRBD1 on 5 matching bases. V was pared by 4 bases and J by 3 bases, with 22 bases between. This CDR3 contains 17 residues. Germline lookup yields CDR1 SGHNT and CDR2 YYREEE (reference sequence). The CDR3 is CASSPPGPIQGKETQYF. CDR3 nucleotides: TGTGCCAGCAGCCCGCCGGGCCCCATCCAGGGAAAAGAGACCCAGTACTTC. Based on the CDR3 plus reference TRBV5-4 and TRBJ2-5, the full variable domain is ETGVTQSPTHLIKTRGQQVTLRCSSQSGHNTVSWYQQALGQGPQFIFQYYREEENGRGNFPPRFSGLQFPNYSSELNVNALELDDSALYLCASSPPGPIQGKETQYFGPGTRLLVL.

The chain recombines TRBV7-2 with TRBJ1-1, with D perhaps TRBD1 (6 bases). Germline-derived CDR1 and CDR2 are SGHTA and FQGNSA. V was pared by 1 base and J by 6 bases, with 15 bases between. The CDR3 extends over 15 amino acids. As DNA, the CDR3 is TGTGCCAGCAGCTTAGTGAGACAGGCGATCCCTGAAGCTTTCTTT. This codes for CASSLVRQAIPEAFF.

The chain employs TRBV27 and TRBJ2-3, with D possibly being TRBD2 (5 bases). Per the germline V gene, CDR1 is MNHEY and CDR2 is SMNVEV (reference sequence). The V end was cut by 2 bases, the J end by 3 bases, with 9 bases between. This CDR3 is 14 amino acids long. The CDR3 spells CASSLVRGTDTQYF. The CDR3 nucleotides read TGTGCCAGCAGTTTAGTACGGGGTACAGATACGCAGTATTTT.

This sequence joins TRBV5-1 and TRBJ1-1; 7 bases are a match to TRBD1. V shed 4 bases and J 0 bases; nucleotides not matched to a gene: 9. This CDR3 is 16 amino acids long. Germline lookup yields CDR1 SGHRS and CDR2 YFSETQ. The CDR3 region is CASSRIATGMNTEAFF. The DNA of the CDR3 is TGCGCCAGCAGCAGAATAGCGACAGGGATGAACACTGAAGCTTTCTTT.

As DNA, the CDR3 is TGCAGCGTCTCAGGGGGGGGCGGGAGGACTGTCGAGCAGTACTTC. Translating it yields CSVSGGGGRTVEQYF. The chain has TRBV29-1 and TRBJ2-7, with D possibly being TRBD2 (8 bases). V lost 6 bases and J 6 bases, leaving 24 bases between the germline ends. The CDR3 totals 15 residues. Per germline, CDR1 SQVTM and CDR2 ANQGSEA.

This sequence joins TRBV29-1 and TRBJ1-2; a weak D match, TRBD1 (5 bases). CDR1 and CDR2 (germline): SQVTM, ANQGSEA. V was shortened by 8 bases and J by 5 bases, with 15 bases between the two germline ends. The CDR3 length is 12 residues. The CDR3 sequence: CSLGAKTYGYTF. CDR3 DNA: TGCAGCTTAGGGGCCAAAACTTATGGCTACACCTTC.

The rearrangement uses TRBV7-9 and TRBJ2-1; TRBD2 agrees at 9 bases. The CDR3 sequence is 16 residues long. Germline V gene data show CDR1 as SEHNR and CDR2 as FQNEAQ (reference sequence). Losses at the gene ends were 6 bases for V and 1 base for J; bases not matched to a gene: 7. In nucleotides, the CDR3 is TGTGCCAGCAGTGGGTGGCGGGAGGGTTCCTACAATGAGCAGTTCTTC. This translates into CASSGWREGSYNEQFF.

This chain uses TRBV6-1 with TRBJ1-1, with a weak D call TRBD1 (6 bases). The CDR3 has 13 residues. Germline V gives CDR1 MNHNS, CDR2 SASEGT. Deletions cut 3 bases from V and 9 bases from J, with 14 bases between. The CDR3: CASSESGGLQAFF. CDR3 DNA: TGTGCCAGCAGTGAGTCCGGGGGGCTTCAAGCTTTCTTT.

This clone was seen only once. The chain recombines TRBV5-1 with TRBJ2-2; weak D call: TRBD2 (6 bases). Germline values: CDR1 SGHRS, CDR2 YFSETQ. The germline V and J ends were trimmed by 4 bases and 5 bases, with 12 bases remaining between them. This CDR3 region has 14 residues. CDR3 nucleotides: TGCGCCAGCAGCCCGGACGGGAGAACCGGGGAGCTGTTTTTT. Translation: CASSPDGRTGELFF.